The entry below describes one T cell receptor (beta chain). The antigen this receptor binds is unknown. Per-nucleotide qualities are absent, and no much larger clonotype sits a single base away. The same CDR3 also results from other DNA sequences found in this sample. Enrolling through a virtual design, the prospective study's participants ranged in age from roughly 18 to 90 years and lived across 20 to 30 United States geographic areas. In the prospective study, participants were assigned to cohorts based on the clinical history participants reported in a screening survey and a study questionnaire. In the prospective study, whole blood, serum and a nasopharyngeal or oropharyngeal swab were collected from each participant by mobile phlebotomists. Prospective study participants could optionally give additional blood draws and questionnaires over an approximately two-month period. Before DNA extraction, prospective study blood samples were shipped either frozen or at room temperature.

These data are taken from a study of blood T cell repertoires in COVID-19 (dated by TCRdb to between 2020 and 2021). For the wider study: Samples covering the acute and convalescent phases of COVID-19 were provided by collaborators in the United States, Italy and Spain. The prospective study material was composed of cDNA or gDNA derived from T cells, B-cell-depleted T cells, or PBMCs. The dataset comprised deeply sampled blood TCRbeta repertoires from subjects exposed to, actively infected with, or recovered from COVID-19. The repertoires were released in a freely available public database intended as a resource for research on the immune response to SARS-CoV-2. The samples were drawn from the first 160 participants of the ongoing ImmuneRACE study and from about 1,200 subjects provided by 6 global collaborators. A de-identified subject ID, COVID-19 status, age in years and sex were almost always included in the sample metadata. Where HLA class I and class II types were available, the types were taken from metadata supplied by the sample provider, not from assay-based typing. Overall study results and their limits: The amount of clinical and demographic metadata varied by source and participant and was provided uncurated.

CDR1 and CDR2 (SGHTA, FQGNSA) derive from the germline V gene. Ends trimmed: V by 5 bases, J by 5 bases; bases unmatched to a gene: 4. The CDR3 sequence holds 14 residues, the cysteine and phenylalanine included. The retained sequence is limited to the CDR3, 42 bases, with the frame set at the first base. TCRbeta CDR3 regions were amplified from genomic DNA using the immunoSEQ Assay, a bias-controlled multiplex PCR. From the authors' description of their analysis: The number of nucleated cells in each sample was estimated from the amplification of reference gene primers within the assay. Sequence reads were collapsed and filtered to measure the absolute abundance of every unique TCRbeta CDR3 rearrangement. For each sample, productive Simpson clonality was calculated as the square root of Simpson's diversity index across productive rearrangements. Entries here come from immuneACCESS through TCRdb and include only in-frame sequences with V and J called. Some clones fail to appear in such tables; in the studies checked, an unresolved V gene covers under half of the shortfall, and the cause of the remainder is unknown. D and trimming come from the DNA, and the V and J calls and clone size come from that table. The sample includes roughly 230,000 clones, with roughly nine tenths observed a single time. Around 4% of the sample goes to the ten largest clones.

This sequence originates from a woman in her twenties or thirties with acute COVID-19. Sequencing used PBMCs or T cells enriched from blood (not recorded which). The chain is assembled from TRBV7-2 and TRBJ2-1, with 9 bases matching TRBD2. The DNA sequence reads TGTGCCAGCAGCCCGGGACTAGCAAACAATGAGCAGTTCTTC. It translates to CASSPGLANNEQFF.